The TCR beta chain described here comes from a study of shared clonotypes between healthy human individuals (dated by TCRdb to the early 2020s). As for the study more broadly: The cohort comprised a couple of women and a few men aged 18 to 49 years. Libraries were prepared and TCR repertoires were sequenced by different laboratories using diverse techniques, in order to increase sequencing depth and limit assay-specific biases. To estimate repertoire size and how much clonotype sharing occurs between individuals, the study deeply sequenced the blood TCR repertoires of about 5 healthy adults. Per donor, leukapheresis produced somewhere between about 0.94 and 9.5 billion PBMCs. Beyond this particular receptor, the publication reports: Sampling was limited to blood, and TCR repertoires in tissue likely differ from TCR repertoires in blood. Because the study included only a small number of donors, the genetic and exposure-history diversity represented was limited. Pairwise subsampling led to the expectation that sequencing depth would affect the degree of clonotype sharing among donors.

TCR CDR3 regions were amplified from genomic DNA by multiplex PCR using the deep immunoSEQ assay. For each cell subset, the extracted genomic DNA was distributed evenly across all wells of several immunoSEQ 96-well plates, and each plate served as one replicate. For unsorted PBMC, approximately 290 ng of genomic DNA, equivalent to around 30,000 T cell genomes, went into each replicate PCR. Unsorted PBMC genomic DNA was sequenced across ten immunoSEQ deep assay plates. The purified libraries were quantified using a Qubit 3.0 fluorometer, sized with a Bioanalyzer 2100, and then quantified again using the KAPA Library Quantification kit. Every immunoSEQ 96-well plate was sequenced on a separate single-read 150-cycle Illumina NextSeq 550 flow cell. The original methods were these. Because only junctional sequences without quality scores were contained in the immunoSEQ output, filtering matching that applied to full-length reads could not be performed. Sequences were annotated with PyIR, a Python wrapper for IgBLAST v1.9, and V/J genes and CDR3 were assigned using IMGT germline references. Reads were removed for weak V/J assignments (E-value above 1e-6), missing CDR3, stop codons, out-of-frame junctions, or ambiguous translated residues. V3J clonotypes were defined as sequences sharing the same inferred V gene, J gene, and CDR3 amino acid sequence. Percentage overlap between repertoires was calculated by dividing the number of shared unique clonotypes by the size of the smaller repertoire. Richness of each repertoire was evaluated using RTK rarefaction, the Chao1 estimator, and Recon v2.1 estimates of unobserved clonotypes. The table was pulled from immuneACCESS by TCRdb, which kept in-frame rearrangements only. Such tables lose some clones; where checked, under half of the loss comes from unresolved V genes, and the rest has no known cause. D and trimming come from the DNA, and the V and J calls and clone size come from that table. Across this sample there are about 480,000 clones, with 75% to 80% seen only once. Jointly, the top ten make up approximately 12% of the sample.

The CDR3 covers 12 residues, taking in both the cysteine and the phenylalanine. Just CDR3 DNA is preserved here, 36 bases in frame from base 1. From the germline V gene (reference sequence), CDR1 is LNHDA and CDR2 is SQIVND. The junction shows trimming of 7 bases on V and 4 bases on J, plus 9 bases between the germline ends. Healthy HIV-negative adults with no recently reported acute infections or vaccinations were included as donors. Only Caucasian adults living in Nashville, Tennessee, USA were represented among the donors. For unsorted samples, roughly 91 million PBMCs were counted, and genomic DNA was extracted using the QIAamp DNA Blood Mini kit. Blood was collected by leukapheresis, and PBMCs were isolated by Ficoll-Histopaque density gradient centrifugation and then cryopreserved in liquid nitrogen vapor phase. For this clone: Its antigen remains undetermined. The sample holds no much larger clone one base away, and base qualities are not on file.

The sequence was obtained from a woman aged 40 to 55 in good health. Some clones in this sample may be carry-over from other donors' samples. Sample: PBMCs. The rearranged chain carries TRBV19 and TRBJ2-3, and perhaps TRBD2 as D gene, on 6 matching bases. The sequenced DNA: TGTGCCAGTATGGGGGACTCAGATACGCAGTATTTT. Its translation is CASMGDSDTQYF.